Following are 20 T cell receptor beta chains from one sample sequenced in a study of shared clonotypes between healthy human individuals. This table comes from immunoSEQ multiplex PCR, and its TCRdb copy is limited to in-frame clones, with some not included. The table lists over 2 million clones, about 95% of them singletons. Positive CCR7 selection of CD45RO-negative cells yielded the naive CD8 cells, and terminally differentiated effector memory CD45RA+ cells were excluded. The sequenced sample was naive CD8+ T cells sorted from blood. These receptors were taken from a man between 18 and 35 years old in good health.

This chain joins TRBV5-6 and TRBJ2-5; a weak D match, TRBD1 (6 bases). V lost 2 bases to trimming and J lost 2 bases, with 19 bases between them. Germline lookup yields CDR1 SGHDT and CDR2 YYEEEE. The CDR3 has 17 amino acids. The CDR3 nucleotides read TGTGCCAGCAGCTTAGTACCGGACAGCTTCCATCAAGAGACCCAGTACTTC. Its translation: CASSLVPDSFHQETQYF.

Comment on this clone: In the same sample, other DNA sequences code for this CDR3. J is TRBJ1-5 and V is TRBV9, with D perhaps matching TRBD1 (5 bases). Germline lookup yields CDR1 SGDLS and CDR2 YYNGEE. Deletions cut 0 bases from V and 2 bases from J, with 12 bases between. The CDR3 totals 16 residues. CDR3: CASSVDGGYGNQPQHF. Written as DNA, the CDR3 is TGTGCCAGCAGCGTAGACGGGGGATATGGCAATCAGCCCCAGCATTTT. Full variable domain (rest looked up from reference TRBV9 and TRBJ1-5): DSGVTQTPKHLITATGQRVTLRCSPRSGDLSVYWYQQSLDQGLQFLIQYYNGEERAKGNILERFSAQQFPDLHSELNLSSLELGDSALYFCASSVDGGYGNQPQHFGDGTRLSIL.

The genes are TRBV5-1 and TRBJ1-1; tentatively, D is TRBD1 (5 bases). Germline lookup yields CDR1 SGHRS and CDR2 YFSETQ. The CDR3 has 12 amino acids. Trimming cost V 5 bases and J 3 bases, with 8 bases left between them. CDR3 bases: TGCGCCAGCAGGGAGGGGCACACTGAAGCTTTCTTT. Translation: CASREGHTEAFF.

A single count supports this clone. The chain employs TRBV28 and TRBJ2-1; 9 bases align to TRBD2. Trimming removed 5 bases from V and 3 bases from J; junction bases left unmatched: 8. This CDR3 has 16 residues. Germline V lookup: CDR1 MDHEN, CDR2 SYDVKM. The CDR3 spells CASSPILAGYYNEQFF. In nucleotides, the CDR3 is TGTGCCAGCAGTCCAATTCTAGCGGGGTACTACAATGAGCAGTTCTTC.

V usage is TRBV30 and J usage is TRBJ1-1; possible D gene TRBD1, 5 bases. From germline, CDR1 is GTSNPN and CDR2 SVGIG (reference sequence). V was trimmed by 5 bases and J by 4 bases, leaving 14 bases between them. The CDR3 consists of 13 residues. The CDR3 nucleotides read TGTGCCTGGGACGGGACGGTAATCACTGAAGCTTTCTTT. Its translation is CAWDGTVITEAFF.

J is TRBJ2-1 and V is TRBV4-1; D is unresolved. The CDR3 has 13 residues. Per germline, CDR1 MGHRA and CDR2 YSYEKL. Trimming removed 0 bases at V and 7 bases at J, with 7 bases between. The CDR3 is CASSQEPRNEQFF. CDR3 nucleotides: TGCGCCAGCAGCCAAGAACCCAGGAATGAGCAGTTCTTC.

This sequence joins TRBV12-5 and TRBJ2-1; D remains ambiguous. The germline V and J ends were trimmed by 8 bases and 0 bases, with 8 bases remaining between them. The CDR3 is 13 amino acids. CDR1 is LGHNT and CDR2 is FRNRAP in the germline V gene. This CDR3 reads CASLASSYNEQFF. CDR3 in DNA: TGTGCTAGTTTGGCTAGCTCCTACAATGAGCAGTTCTTC. The full variable domain, completed using reference TRBV12-5 and TRBJ2-1, is DARVTQTPRHKVTEMGQEVTMRCQPILGHNTVFWYRQTMMQGLELLAYFRNRAPLDDSGMPKDRFSAEMPDATLATLKIQPSEPRDSAVYFCASLASSYNEQFFGPGTRLTVL.

Turning to this clone: The sample contains more than one DNA sequence encoding this CDR3. The chain joins TRBV27 to TRBJ2-7; weak D call: TRBD1 (5 bases). V was clipped by 6 bases and J by 3 bases, with 6 bases between them. This CDR3 region has 11 residues. The germline gives CDR1 MNHEY, CDR2 SMNVEV (reference sequence). The CDR3 DNA sequence: TGTGCCAGCAGGCAGGGCTACGAGCAGTACTTC. Translated, it gives CASRQGYEQYF.

The chain recombines TRBV19 with TRBJ1-6; 9 bases are a match to TRBD1. Per the germline V gene, CDR1 is LNHDA and CDR2 is SQIVND (reference sequence). The CDR3 is 15 amino acids. The trim removed 5 bases at V and 4 bases at J, leaving 3 bases unmatched. This CDR3 reads CASSEGTGYNSPLHF. The DNA for the CDR3 is TGTGCCAGTAGTGAGGGGACAGGGTATAATTCACCCCTCCACTTT.

V usage is TRBV2 and J usage is TRBJ2-7; TRBD1 is a possible D gene (5 bases). V was cut by 10 bases and J by 5 bases, with 12 bases left in between. This CDR3 comprises 11 residues. From germline, CDR1 is SNHLY and CDR2 FYNNEI. Here the CDR3 DNA reads TGTGCCATACAGGAGTCCCACGAGCAGTACTTC. This codes for CAIQESHEQYF.

This clone showed up just once. The chain uses TRBV5-6 and TRBJ2-7, with D maybe TRBD2 (7 bases). The germline V and J ends were trimmed by 4 bases and 2 bases, with 13 bases remaining between them. The CDR3 has 14 residues. CDR1 and CDR2 from the germline V gene are SGHDT and YYEEEE. The CDR3 sequence: CASSAGDTPYEQYF. Here the CDR3 DNA reads TGTGCCAGCAGCGCGGGGGACACCCCCTACGAGCAGTACTTC.

This chain links TRBV29-1 with TRBJ2-7, with TRBD2 identical over 13 bases. V lost 6 bases, J lost 0 bases, and 8 bases stayed unmatched. The germline V gene has CDR1 SQVTM and CDR2 ANQGSEA. This CDR3 comprises 16 residues. The CDR3 spells CSVIGLAGANSYEQYF. The CDR3 DNA reads as TGCAGCGTAATTGGACTAGCGGGAGCCAACTCCTACGAGCAGTACTTC.

To note about this clone: Being one base from a much bigger clone, this may be a read error. Additional DNA sequences in this sample encode the identical CDR3. The rearrangement joins TRBV9 to TRBJ1-1; D not resolved. CDR1 SGDLS and CDR2 YYNGEE come from the germline V gene. Trimming cost V 0 bases and J 5 bases, with 8 bases left between them. This CDR3 is 13 amino acids long. CDR3 nucleotide sequence: TGTGCCAGCAGCGTAGGGGGAGAGACTGAAGCTTTCTTT. Amino acids: CASSVGGETEAFF.

This clone was counted once. The same CDR3 can be traced to other DNA sequences in this sample. CDR3 coding DNA: TGTGCCAGCAGCGTAGGGGGTACAACTAATGAAAAACTGTTTTTT. It encodes CASSVGGTTNEKLFF. The chain uses TRBV9 and TRBJ1-4; D not certain. This CDR3 region has 15 residues. Trimming left V 0 bases short and J 0 bases short, with 6 bases between. In germline, CDR1 is SGDLS, CDR2 YYNGEE.

This chain uses TRBV4-1 with TRBJ2-3; tentatively, D is TRBD1 (6 bases). With 10 bases removed from V and 2 bases from J, the gap between germline ends came to 10 bases. Germline V gives CDR1 MGHRA, CDR2 YSYEKL. The CDR3 covers 12 residues. The CDR3 nucleotides are TGCGCCACCCAGGGGACCACAGATACGCAGTATTTT. Translated, it gives CATQGTTDTQYF.

The J gene is TRBJ2-3, the V gene TRBV9; 10 nucleotides align to TRBD2. Trimming at V came to 0 bases and at J to 4 bases, leaving 2 bases not matched to a gene. This CDR3 has 15 amino acids. Germline loops: CDR1 SGDLS, CDR2 YYNGEE. The CDR3 DNA follows: TGTGCCAGCAGCGTAGTTACTAGCGGGGCAGATACGCAGTATTTT. It encodes CASSVVTSGADTQYF.

This rearrangement joins TRBV27 to TRBJ1-1; tentatively, D is TRBD1 (6 bases). CDR1 MNHEY and CDR2 SMNVEV come from the germline V gene (reference sequence). The germline V and J ends were trimmed by 3 bases and 4 bases, with 15 bases remaining between them. The CDR3 has 15 amino acids. The DNA of the CDR3 is TGTGCCAGCAGTTTTAGTCCGGGGGCGCCCACTGAAGCTTTCTTT. Protein: CASSFSPGAPTEAFF.

The chain is built from TRBV6-5 and TRBJ2-1; no reliable D call. CDR3 size: 14 residues. V was cut by 8 bases and J by 0 bases, with 11 bases left in between. Germline V gives CDR1 MNHEY, CDR2 SVGAGI. The CDR3 region has the DNA TGTGCCAGCTCGTTAACCGACTCCTACAATGAGCAGTTCTTC. Translated: CASSLTDSYNEQFF.

J is TRBJ1-2 and V is TRBV2, with 8 bases aligning to TRBD1. Trimming cost V 6 bases and J 4 bases; bases outside gene matches: 7. The CDR3 has 14 residues. In germline, CDR1 is SNHLY, CDR2 FYNNEI. CDR3 in DNA: TGTGCCAGCAGGTTAGGACAGGGAGCCTATGGCTACACCTTC. As protein: CASRLGQGAYGYTF.

In DNA, the CDR3 is TGTGCCAGCAGCCCACAGGCGAACGGGGCTTTCTTT. It is translated as CASSPQANGAFF. This chain links TRBV5-6 with TRBJ1-1, with TRBD1 as a possible D gene (5 bases). Germline CDR1 reads SGHDT; CDR2 reads YYEEEE. This CDR3 region has 12 residues. The ends were cut back, 4 bases at V and 11 bases at J, with 15 bases in the middle.